The 27 T cell receptor beta chains below were found in one sample sequenced in a study of blood T cell repertoires in COVID-19. Libraries were prepared by immunoSEQ multiplex PCR; TCRdb keeps only in-frame clonotypes and omits some of them. This sample carries about 230,000 clones, about 84% of them seen once, and the ten largest clones take 7.5% to 9%. What was sequenced was peripheral blood. These receptors were collected from an elderly woman with acute or convalescent COVID-19.

This sequence joins TRBV5-1 and TRBJ1-1; possibly TRBD1 for D (5 bases). CDR3 size: 15 residues. Trimming took off 1 base at V and 1 base at J, with 11 bases between the two ends. Germline V gives CDR1 SGHRS, CDR2 YFSETQ. The CDR3 region is CASSLYGGGNTEAFF. The CDR3 DNA sequence: TGCGCCAGCAGCTTGTATGGGGGAGGGAACACTGAAGCTTTCTTT.

This chain joins TRBV5-1 and TRBJ1-3; 7 positions agree with TRBD1. CDR3 length: 16 residues. Germline assignment: CDR1 SGHRS and CDR2 YFSETQ. With 4 bases clipped from V and 2 bases from J, the junction kept 9 bases outside the gene matches. This CDR3 is CASSPTNQGAGNTIYF. In DNA form, the CDR3 reads TGCGCCAGCAGCCCGACTAACCAGGGGGCTGGAAACACCATATATTTT.

This clone was counted a few times. CDR3 sequence reads: CASSVGRVRAGELFF. CDR3 DNA: TGTGCCAGCAGCGTGGGCAGGGTGAGAGCCGGGGAGCTGTTTTTT. The genes are TRBV9 and TRBJ2-2; D might be TRBD1 (5 bases). This CDR3 is built from 15 residues. Germline CDR1 and CDR2: SGDLS and YYNGEE. The germline V and J ends were trimmed by 2 bases and 6 bases, with 14 bases remaining between them.

The chain is built from TRBV19 and TRBJ1-4, with 7 positions matching TRBD1. CDR3 size: 14 residues. Unmatched junction bases numbered 9, after V lost 7 bases and J lost 7 bases. The germline V gene has CDR1 LNHDA and CDR2 SQIVND (reference sequence). CDR3 DNA sequence: TGTGCCAGTACCGGGGGACAGCCAGGTGAAAAACTGTTTTTT. This gives the protein CASTGGQPGEKLFF.

This sequence joins TRBV20-1 and TRBJ2-1; possible D gene TRBD2, 5 bases. The CDR3 is made up of 14 amino acids. Germline V gene data show CDR1 as DFQATT and CDR2 as SNEGSKA (reference sequence). V dropped 3 bases and J dropped 3 bases, with 12 bases sitting between them. The CDR3 loop is CSASDLEGYNEQFF. DNA for the CDR3: TGCAGTGCTAGTGACCTAGAGGGCTACAATGAGCAGTTCTTC.

As DNA, the CDR3 is TGTGCCAGCAGCTGGACAGGGGGCGGGTATGGCTACACCTTC. Translated, it gives CASSWTGGGYGYTF. V is TRBV5-4 and J is TRBJ1-2; the match to TRBD1 covers 11 bases. Per germline, CDR1 SGHNT and CDR2 YYREEE (reference sequence). Unmatched junction bases numbered 3, after V lost 3 bases and J lost 5 bases. The CDR3 is 14 amino acids.

This chain connects TRBV2 to TRBJ2-6, with TRBD1 identical over 8 bases. The CDR3 has 15 amino acids. The ends lost 6 bases at V and 4 bases at J; junction bases unmatched: 5. Germline V CDR1 and CDR2: SNHLY, FYNNEI. The DNA of the CDR3 is TGTGCCAGCAGGGAGGACAGGGCGGGGGCCAACGTCCTGACTTTC. Its protein is CASREDRAGANVLTF.

This chain connects TRBV6-5 to TRBJ1-6; 10 positions match TRBD1. The V and J ends lost 6 bases and 10 bases, in that order; junction bases with no gene match: 9. Germline V gene data show CDR1 as MNHEY and CDR2 as SVGAGI. The CDR3 has 15 residues. The CDR3 coding sequence is TGTGCCAGCAGGCCAGGGACAGGGGTTGTATCACCCCTCCACTTT. It specifies CASRPGTGVVSPLHF.

The chain has TRBV15 and TRBJ2-4, with a tentative D call TRBD2 (5 bases). Germline lookup yields CDR1 LNHNV and CDR2 YYDKDF (reference sequence). This CDR3 comprises 15 residues. V lost 1 base and J lost 0, with 7 bases in between. CDR3 sequence reads: CATSRGGLAKNIQYF. The CDR3 region has the DNA TGTGCCACCAGCAGAGGCGGACTAGCCAAAAACATTCAGTACTTC.

The genes are TRBV5-1 and TRBJ2-7; 9 nucleotides align to TRBD1. The junction had 7 bases not matched to a gene; V was cut back by 1 base and J by 5 bases. This CDR3 is built from 15 residues. Looked up from germline, CDR1 is SGHRS and CDR2 is YFSETQ. DNA of the CDR3: TGCGCCAGCAGCTTGTCGGCGACAGGGGGGAACGAGCAGTACTTC. Its translation: CASSLSATGGNEQYF.

The chain has TRBV11-2 and TRBJ2-3, with 7 bases that match TRBD1. This CDR3 comprises 16 residues. V dropped 5 bases and J dropped 3; count of bases not matched to a gene: 11. CDR1 and CDR2 (germline): SGHAT, FQNNGV. DNA of the CDR3: TGTGCCAGCAGCCCTTTGGAAGGGACAGTGACAGATACGCAGTATTTT. Protein: CASSPLEGTVTDTQYF.

V gene TRBV6-4 combines with J gene TRBJ2-1; 7 bases agree with TRBD2. This CDR3 has 14 amino acids. V dropped 0 bases and J dropped 7; count of bases not matched to a gene: 3. CDR1 is MRHNA and CDR2 is SNTAGT in the germline V gene. CDR3 nucleotides: TGTGCCAGCAGTGACTCGGCGGGAGAGAATGAGCAGTTCTTC. It codes for CASSDSAGENEQFF.

The chain uses TRBV6-5 and TRBJ2-7; the D gene is possibly TRBD1 (5 bases). The V end was cut by 11 bases, the J end by 2 bases, with 7 bases between. Germline CDR1 and CDR2: MNHEY and SVGAGI. CDR3 length: 10 residues. The CDR3: CASQAYEQYF. The CDR3 DNA reads TGTGCCTCACAGGCCTACGAGCAGTACTTC.

The chain employs TRBV2 and TRBJ2-7; TRBD1 matches at 11 bases. This CDR3 is built from 13 residues. Trimming at V came to 6 bases and at J to 4 bases, leaving 2 bases not matched to a gene. Germline lookup yields CDR1 SNHLY and CDR2 FYNNEI. DNA for the CDR3: TGTGCCAGCAGGGGACAGGGGGAGTACGAGCAGTACTTC. It codes for CASRGQGEYEQYF.

This chain links TRBV2 with TRBJ1-1, with TRBD1 as a possible D gene (5 bases). V was cut by 5 bases and J by 2 bases, with 9 bases left in between. In germline, CDR1 is SNHLY, CDR2 FYNNEI. The CDR3 has 13 residues. The CDR3 nucleotides read TGTGCCAGCAGTACCACAGGAAACACTGAAGCTTTCTTT. It encodes CASSTTGNTEAFF.

The chain links TRBV5-4 to TRBJ2-7, with TRBD2 matching 11 bases. This CDR3 is 14 amino acids long. Germline V CDR1 and CDR2: SGHNT, YYREEE (reference sequence). V lost 2 bases to trimming and J lost 6 bases; unmatched junction nucleotides: 4. As DNA, the CDR3 is TGTGCCAGCAGCTTCAGTCTAGCGGGAGGCGAGCAGTACTTC. Its protein product is CASSFSLAGGEQYF.

The chain has TRBV6-5 and TRBJ2-7; D may be TRBD2 (5 bases). The germline V gene encodes CDR1 MNHEY and CDR2 SVGAGI. V was pared by 4 bases and J by 4 bases, with 14 bases between. The length of the CDR3 is 14 residues. The DNA for the CDR3 is TGTGCCAGCAGTTCTGCGGGCGGGCCGTACGAGCAGTACTTC. Translation: CASSSAGGPYEQYF.

The V gene is TRBV5-1, the J gene TRBJ1-6; D unclear. V lost 0 bases and J 8 bases, leaving 12 bases between the germline ends. The CDR3 is 15 residues long. Germline CDR1 SGHRS, CDR2 YFSETQ. CDR3 region: CASSLEPLLHSPLHF. Written as DNA, the CDR3 is TGCGCCAGCAGCTTGGAGCCTCTCCTCCATTCACCCCTCCACTTT.

The gene calls are TRBV29-1 and TRBJ1-2, with 12 bases that match TRBD1. With 4 bases clipped from V and 8 bases from J, the junction kept 5 bases outside the gene matches. The CDR3 length is 13 residues. The V gene's germline CDR1 is SQVTM and CDR2 ANQGSEA. The CDR3 DNA reads TGCAGCGTTGCGCGGGACAGGGGGCAGGGCTACACCTTC. This encodes CSVARDRGQGYTF.

The chain links TRBV2 to TRBJ2-5, with 8 bases identical to TRBD2. V lost 7 bases and J lost 4; bases outside the gene matches: 5. The CDR3 is made up of 13 amino acids. Germline V gene data show CDR1 as SNHLY and CDR2 as FYNNEI. CDR3 in DNA: TGTGCCAGCACCTTGGGACTAGTAGAGACCCAGTACTTC. Protein: CASTLGLVETQYF.

V gene TRBV7-6 combines with J gene TRBJ2-1, with 16 bases aligning to TRBD2. The length of the CDR3 is 18 residues. V shed 5 bases, J shed 3 bases, and the junction held 7 bases outside the gene matches. The germline gives CDR1 SGHVS, CDR2 FNYEAQ. Written as DNA, the CDR3 is TGTGCCAGCAGCCCCGGGACTAGCGGGAGGGCCAACTACAATGAGCAGTTCTTC. Translation gives CASSPGTSGRANYNEQFF. The full variable domain, with the rest looked up from reference TRBV7-6 and TRBJ2-1, is GAGVSQSPRYKVTKRGQDVALRCDPISGHVSLYWYRQALGQGPEFLTYFNYEAQQDKSGLPNDRFSAERPEGSISTLTIQRTEQRDSAMYRCASSPGTSGRANYNEQFFGPGTRLTVL.

This chain joins TRBV5-1 and TRBJ2-7, with D maybe TRBD2 (6 bases). The germline V gene has CDR1 SGHRS and CDR2 YFSETQ. Trimming shortened V by 3 bases and J by 7 bases, and 29 bases separated the two germline ends. The CDR3 consists of 18 residues. The CDR3 protein is CASSSRDSRRLGSREQYF. CDR3 DNA sequence: TGCGCCAGCAGCTCCCGGGACTCGAGGAGGCTTGGGTCGAGGGAGCAGTACTTC.

The chain couples TRBV28 to TRBJ1-1, with D uncertain. Germline CDR1 MDHEN, CDR2 SYDVKM. V shed 5 bases and J shed 2 bases, with 21 bases lying between them. This CDR3 has 17 amino acids. The CDR3 nucleotides read TGTGCCAGCAGTCTTAACTTCAGGCTCCTCATTAACACTGAAGCTTTCTTT. It yields the protein CASSLNFRLLINTEAFF.

The V call is TRBV5-1, the J call TRBJ1-2, with 7 bases lining up with TRBD1. This CDR3 spans 15 amino acids. In germline, CDR1 is SGHRS, CDR2 YFSETQ. The junction had 14 bases not matched to a gene; V was cut back by 0 bases and J by 12 bases. The CDR3 is CASSLADMGQSFNTF. The CDR3 DNA reads TGCGCCAGCAGCTTGGCCGATATGGGACAGTCGTTCAACACCTTC.

This clone came up a few times. V usage is TRBV29-1 and J usage is TRBJ1-2, with 10 nucleotides matching TRBD1. CDR3 length: 15 residues. V gave up 7 bases and J gave up 5 bases; unmatched junction bases: 13. Per germline, CDR1 SQVTM and CDR2 ANQGSEA. CDR3 nucleotide sequence: TGCAGCGCAATTTATGTGGGACAGGGGCTATATGGCTACACCTTC. Its translation: CSAIYVGQGLYGYTF.

The chain recombines TRBV19 with TRBJ1-5, with TRBD1 as a possible D gene (6 bases). The germline gives CDR1 LNHDA, CDR2 SQIVND (reference sequence). The V and J ends lost 3 bases and 4 bases respectively, with 13 bases between them. The CDR3 length is 15 residues. The CDR3 region is CASSIQGQTNQPQHF. Written as DNA, the CDR3 is TGTGCCAGTAGTATTCAAGGACAGACAAATCAGCCCCAGCATTTT.

The table lists this clone with a few counts. This chain connects TRBV19 to TRBJ2-1, with 9 bases lining up with TRBD2. CDR3 length: 16 residues. The ends lost 5 bases at V and 0 bases at J; junction bases unmatched: 5. Germline V lookup: CDR1 LNHDA, CDR2 SQIVND (reference sequence). The CDR3: CASSQLAGASYNEQFF. CDR3 coding DNA: TGTGCCAGTAGTCAGTTAGCGGGGGCCTCCTACAATGAGCAGTTCTTC.